The 12 T cell receptor beta chains in this list originate from one sample, sequenced in a study of blood T cell repertoires in COVID-19. TCRdb's table, derived via immunoSEQ multiplex PCR, lists solely in-frame clones and lacks some. The sample yields approximately 450,000 clones, 80% to 90% seen once. Sequenced input: PBMCs or T cells enriched from blood (not recorded which). Every receptor here comes from a man younger than 40 who had recovered from COVID-19.

This sequence joins TRBV5-5 and TRBJ2-1; 7 nucleotides match TRBD1. With 5 bases clipped from V and 8 bases from J, the junction kept 13 bases outside the gene matches. This CDR3 has 15 amino acids. From germline, CDR1 is SGHKS and CDR2 YYEKEE (reference sequence). The CDR3 reads CASSSRQGERDEQFF. For the CDR3, the DNA is TGTGCCAGCAGTTCAAGACAGGGAGAGAGGGATGAGCAGTTCTTC.

This chain links TRBV2 with TRBJ1-2, with a possible D match to TRBD1 (5 bases). The CDR3 contains 15 residues. Deletions cut 7 bases from V and 2 bases from J, with 17 bases between. The V gene's germline CDR1 is SNHLY and CDR2 FYNNEI. This CDR3 reads CASKQEGTSNYGYTF. The CDR3 DNA is TGTGCCAGCAAGCAGGAGGGGACTTCCAACTATGGCTACACCTTC.

The V gene is TRBV5-1, the J gene TRBJ2-1, with D maybe TRBD1 (6 bases). V was pared by 1 base and J by 6 bases, with 14 bases between. The CDR3 contains 15 residues. Germline lookup yields CDR1 SGHRS and CDR2 YFSETQ. CDR3 sequence: CASSLQGQRSNEQFF. In DNA form, the CDR3 reads TGCGCCAGCAGCTTGCAGGGGCAACGTAGCAATGAGCAGTTCTTC.

The chain recombines TRBV19 with TRBJ1-5; weak D call: TRBD1 (5 bases). The germline V and J ends were trimmed by 0 bases and 7 bases, with 13 bases remaining between them. Germline values: CDR1 LNHDA, CDR2 SQIVND (reference sequence). This CDR3 has 15 residues. CDR3 region: CASSIEGGVRQPQHF. Written as DNA, the CDR3 is TGTGCCAGTAGTATAGAGGGGGGGGTACGACAGCCCCAGCATTTT.

The rearrangement joins TRBV5-1 to TRBJ2-5; maybe TRBD1 (6 bases). Germline lookup yields CDR1 SGHRS and CDR2 YFSETQ. This CDR3 has 15 residues. The germline V and J ends were trimmed by 0 bases and 2 bases, with 11 bases remaining between them. Here the CDR3 DNA reads TGCGCCAGCAGCTTGGGGGCAGGGGCTCAAGAGACCCAGTACTTC. It is translated as CASSLGAGAQETQYF.

The rearrangement uses TRBV24-1 and TRBJ2-1; 7 bases line up with TRBD2. V shed 3 bases, J shed 0 bases, and the junction held 7 bases outside the gene matches. Germline values: CDR1 KGHDR, CDR2 SFDVKD. The CDR3 has 17 amino acids. The CDR3 loop is CATSDPPSGSSYNEQFF. The CDR3 region has the DNA TGTGCCACCAGTGATCCCCCTAGCGGCAGCTCCTACAATGAGCAGTTCTTC.

The chain is built from TRBV7-2 and TRBJ2-7; 10 bases are a match to TRBD2. This CDR3 is 14 amino acids long. Germline CDR1 and CDR2: SGHTA and FQGNSA. V dropped 5 bases and J dropped 6; count of bases not matched to a gene: 7. CDR3 protein: CASSILAGEFEQYF. Here the CDR3 DNA reads TGTGCCAGCAGCATCCTAGCGGGAGAGTTCGAGCAGTACTTC.

The genes are TRBV4-2 and TRBJ2-1; 16 bases line up with TRBD2. The CDR3 extends over 18 amino acids. Germline CDR1 is LGHNA and CDR2 is YNFKEQ. V lost 4 bases, J lost 1 base, and 4 bases stayed unmatched. The CDR3 sequence is CASSPLGLAGGSYNEQFF. The CDR3 nucleotides read TGTGCCAGCAGCCCCCTGGGACTAGCGGGAGGGTCCTACAATGAGCAGTTCTTC.

The chain recombines TRBV11-2 with TRBJ2-5, with TRBD2 matching over 7 bases. The V gene end was trimmed by 4 bases and the J gene end by 3 bases; junction bases not matched to a gene: 2. The length of the CDR3 is 13 residues. Per germline, CDR1 SGHAT and CDR2 FQNNGV. CDR3 DNA sequence: TGTGCCAGCAGCTCGGGACTAAAAGAGACCCAGTACTTC. Protein: CASSSGLKETQYF. Full variable domain (outside the CDR3, taken from reference TRBV11-2 and TRBJ2-5): EAGVAQSPRYKIIEKRQSVAFWCNPISGHATLYWYQQILGQGPKLLIQFQNNGVVDDSQLPKDRFSAERLKGVDSTLKIQPAKLEDSAVYLCASSSGLKETQYFGPGTRLLVL.

The chain couples TRBV10-2 to TRBJ1-5, with 9 bases fitting TRBD1. Per the germline V gene, CDR1 is WSHSY and CDR2 is SAAADI. The CDR3 has 15 residues. V lost 0 bases, J lost 9 bases, and 6 bases stayed unmatched. The CDR3 coding sequence is TGCGCCAGCAGTGAGTCTGGGACAGGGATTACGCCCCAGCATTTT. Its translation: CASSESGTGITPQHF.

The chain couples TRBV11-3 to TRBJ1-5; D remains unclear. Looked up from germline, CDR1 is SGHNT and CDR2 is YENEEA. The CDR3 contains 13 residues. The germline V and J ends were trimmed by 4 bases and 5 bases, with 9 bases remaining between them. This CDR3 is CASSSTSHQPQHF. As DNA, the CDR3 is TGTGCCAGCAGCTCGACAAGCCATCAGCCCCAGCATTTT.

The chain uses TRBV19 and TRBJ1-4; D uncertain. Germline loops: CDR1 LNHDA, CDR2 SQIVND (reference sequence). This CDR3 region has 14 residues. Trimming shortened V by 3 bases and J by 6 bases, and 11 bases separated the two germline ends. The CDR3 loop is CASSMPQVDEKLFF. DNA of the CDR3: TGTGCCAGTAGTATGCCCCAGGTGGATGAAAAACTGTTTTTT. The complete variable domain, with remaining parts taken from reference TRBV19 and TRBJ1-4, reads DGGITQSPKYLFRKEGQNVTLSCEQNLNHDAMYWYRQDPGQGLRLIYYSQIVNDFQKGDIAEGYSVSREKKESFPLTVTSAQKNPTAFYLCASSMPQVDEKLFFGSGTQLSVL.